The text below deals with one T cell receptor beta chain. Its antigen is as yet unknown. This record comes from a study of response to subunit inactivated influenza vaccine. Study results and limitations: Few additional T cells are recruited per seasonal influenza vaccination, authors suggested.

Trimming cost V 4 bases and J 0 bases, with 10 bases left between them. This CDR3 has 16 amino acids. CDR1 LGHNA and CDR2 YSLEER come from the germline V gene. MiXCR, run by TCRdb on the RT-PCR reads, gives a single entry per CDR3 protein. The table has fewer than 750,000 distinct CDR3 sequences, roughly 15% seen once; the top ten hold around 10%. This material consisted of PBMCs from blood, taken 12 days after vaccination. This clonotype was obtained from a man between 50 and 59 years old who received an inactivated influenza vaccine. The rearrangement uses TRBV4-3 and TRBJ2-6; D assignment may be TRBD1 or TRBD2 (6 bases each). CDR3 amino acids: CASSPGASSGANVLTF. The CDR3 DNA sequence: TGCGCCAGCAGCCCGGGGGCGTCCTCTGGGGCCAACGTCCTGACTTTC.